The source of this TCR beta chain is a study of T-cell reconstitution after alpha-beta-depleted transplantation in children. Library preparation (for TCRbeta) was performed with unique molecular identifiers. Each CDR3 protein is one row after TCRdb ran MiXCR on the PCR reads. The sample contains about 72,000 distinct CDR3 sequences, roughly 6.6% of which appear only once. This clonotype was observed at least ten times. This CDR3 has 14 residues. Trimming removed 5 bases at V and 0 bases at J, with 9 bases between. The V gene's germline CDR1 is SGHRS and CDR2 YFSETQ. The source is a human donor who donated a stem cell graft to a child with acute lymphoblastic leukemia. The rearrangement uses TRBV5-1 and TRBJ2-4, with D tentatively TRBD1 (5 bases). The input for sequencing was PBMCs from the stem cell graft donor, taken from the stem cell graft. The CDR3 DNA sequence: TGCGCCAGCAGGGAAGACAGAGCCAAAAACATTCAGTACTTC. Translated, it gives CASREDRAKNIQYF.